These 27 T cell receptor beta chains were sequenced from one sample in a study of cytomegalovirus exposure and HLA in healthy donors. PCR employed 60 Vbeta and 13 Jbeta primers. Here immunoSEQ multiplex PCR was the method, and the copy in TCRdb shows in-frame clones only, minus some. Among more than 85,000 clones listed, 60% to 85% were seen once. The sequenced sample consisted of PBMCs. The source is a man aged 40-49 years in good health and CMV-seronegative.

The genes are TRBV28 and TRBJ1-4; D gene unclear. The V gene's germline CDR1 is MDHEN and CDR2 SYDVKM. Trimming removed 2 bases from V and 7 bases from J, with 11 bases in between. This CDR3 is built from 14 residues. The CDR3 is CASSLQPRGEKLFF. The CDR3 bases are TGTGCCAGCAGTTTACAACCCAGAGGTGAAAAACTGTTTTTT.

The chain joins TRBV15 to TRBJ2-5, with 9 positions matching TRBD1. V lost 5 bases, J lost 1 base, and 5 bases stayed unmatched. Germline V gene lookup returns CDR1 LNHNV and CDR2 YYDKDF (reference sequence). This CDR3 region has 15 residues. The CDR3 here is CATSSRTGAQETQYF. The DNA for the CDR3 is TGTGCCACCAGCTCCCGGACAGGGGCCCAAGAGACCCAGTACTTC.

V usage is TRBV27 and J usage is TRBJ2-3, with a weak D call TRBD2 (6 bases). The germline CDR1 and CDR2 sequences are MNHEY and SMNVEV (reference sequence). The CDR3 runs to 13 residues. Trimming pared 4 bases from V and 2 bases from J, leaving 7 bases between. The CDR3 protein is CASSWTTTDTQYF. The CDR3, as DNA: TGTGCCAGCAGTTGGACTACCACAGATACGCAGTATTTT.

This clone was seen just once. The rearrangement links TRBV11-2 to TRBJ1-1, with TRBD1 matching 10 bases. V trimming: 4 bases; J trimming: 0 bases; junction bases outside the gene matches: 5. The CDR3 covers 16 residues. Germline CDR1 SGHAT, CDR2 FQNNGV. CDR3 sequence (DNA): TGTGCCAGCAGCTCCCGGGACAGGGGACTGAACACTGAAGCTTTCTTT. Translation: CASSSRDRGLNTEAFF.

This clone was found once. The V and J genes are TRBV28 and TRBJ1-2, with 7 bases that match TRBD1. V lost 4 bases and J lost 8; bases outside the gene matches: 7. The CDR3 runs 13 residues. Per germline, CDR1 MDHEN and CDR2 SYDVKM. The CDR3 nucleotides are TGTGCCAGCAGTTCAGACAGGGCGGGGGGCTACACCTTC. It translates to CASSSDRAGGYTF.

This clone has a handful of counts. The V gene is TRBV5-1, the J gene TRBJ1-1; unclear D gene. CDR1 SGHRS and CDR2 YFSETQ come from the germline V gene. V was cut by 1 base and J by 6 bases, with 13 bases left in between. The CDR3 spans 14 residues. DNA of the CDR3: TGCGCCAGCAGCTTGAACGGCCGGGTCGCTGAAGCTTTCTTT. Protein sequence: CASSLNGRVAEAFF.

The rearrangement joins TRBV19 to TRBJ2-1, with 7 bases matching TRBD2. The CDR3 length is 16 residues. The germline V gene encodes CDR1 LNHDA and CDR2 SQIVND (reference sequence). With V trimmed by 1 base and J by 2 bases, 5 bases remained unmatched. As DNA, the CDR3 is TGTGCCAGTAGTATAGGGGAGGGGCGCCCCTACAATGAGCAGTTCTTC. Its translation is CASSIGEGRPYNEQFF.

The CDR3 loop reads CASSHPGIAGVREQYF. CDR3 DNA sequence: TGTGCCAGCAGCCACCCGGGGATAGCGGGAGTCCGCGAGCAGTACTTC. V usage is TRBV5-4 and J usage is TRBJ2-7; 9 nucleotides align to TRBD2. Germline assignment: CDR1 SGHNT and CDR2 YYREEE (reference sequence). The CDR3 has 16 residues. After removal of 4 bases from V and 6 bases from J, the junction contained 14 bases not matched to a gene.

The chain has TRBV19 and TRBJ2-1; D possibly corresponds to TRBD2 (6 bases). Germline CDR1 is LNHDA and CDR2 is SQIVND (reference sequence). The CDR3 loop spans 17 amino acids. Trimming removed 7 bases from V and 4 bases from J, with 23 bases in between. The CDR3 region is CASTPPPGTYIYNEQFF. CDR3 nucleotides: TGTGCCAGTACCCCTCCCCCCGGGACTTATATTTACAATGAGCAGTTCTTC.

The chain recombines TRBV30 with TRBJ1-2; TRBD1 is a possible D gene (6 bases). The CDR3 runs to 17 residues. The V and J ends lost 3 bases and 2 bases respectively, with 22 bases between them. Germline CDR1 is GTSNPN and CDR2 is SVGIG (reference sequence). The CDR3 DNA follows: TGTGCCTGGAGGGCTTCAGGGGTTTCTAGTTGGAACTATGGCTACACCTTC. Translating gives CAWRASGVSSWNYGYTF.

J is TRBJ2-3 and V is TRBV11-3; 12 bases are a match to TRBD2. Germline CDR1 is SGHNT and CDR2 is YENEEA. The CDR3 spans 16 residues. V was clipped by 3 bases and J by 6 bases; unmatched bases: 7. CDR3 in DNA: TGTGCCAGCAGCTTTTCTAGCGGGGGGGCCATGGATACGCAGTATTTT. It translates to CASSFSSGGAMDTQYF.

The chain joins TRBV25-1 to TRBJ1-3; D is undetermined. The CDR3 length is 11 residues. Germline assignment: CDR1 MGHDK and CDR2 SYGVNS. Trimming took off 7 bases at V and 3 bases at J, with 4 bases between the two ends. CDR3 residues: CASTFGNTIYF. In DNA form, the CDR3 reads TGTGCCAGCACCTTTGGAAACACCATATATTTT.

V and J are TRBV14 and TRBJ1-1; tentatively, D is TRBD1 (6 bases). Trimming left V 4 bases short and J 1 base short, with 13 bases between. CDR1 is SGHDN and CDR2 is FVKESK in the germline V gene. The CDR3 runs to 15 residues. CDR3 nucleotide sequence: TGTGCCAGCAGCCCGTTCCGGGGACAGAACACTGAAGCTTTCTTT. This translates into CASSPFRGQNTEAFF.

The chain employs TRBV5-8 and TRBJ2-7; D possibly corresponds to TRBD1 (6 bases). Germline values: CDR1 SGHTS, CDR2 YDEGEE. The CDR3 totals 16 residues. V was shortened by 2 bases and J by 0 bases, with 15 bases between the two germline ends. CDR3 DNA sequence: TGTGCCAGCAGCTTTACCTCCGGGACACCCTCCTACGAGCAGTACTTC. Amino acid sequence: CASSFTSGTPSYEQYF.

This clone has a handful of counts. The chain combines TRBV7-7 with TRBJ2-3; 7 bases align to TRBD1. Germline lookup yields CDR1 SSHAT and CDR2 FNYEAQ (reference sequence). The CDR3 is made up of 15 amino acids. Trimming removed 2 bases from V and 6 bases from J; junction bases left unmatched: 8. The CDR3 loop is CASSLTRTGRDTQYF. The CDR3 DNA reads TGTGCCAGCAGCTTAACGAGGACAGGCCGCGATACGCAGTATTTT.

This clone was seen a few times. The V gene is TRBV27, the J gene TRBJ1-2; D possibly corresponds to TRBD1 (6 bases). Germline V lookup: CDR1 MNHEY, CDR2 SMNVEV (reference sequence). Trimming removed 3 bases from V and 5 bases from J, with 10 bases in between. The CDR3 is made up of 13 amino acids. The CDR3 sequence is CASSLQGSYGYTF. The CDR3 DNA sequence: TGTGCCAGCAGTTTGCAGGGGTCATATGGCTACACCTTC.

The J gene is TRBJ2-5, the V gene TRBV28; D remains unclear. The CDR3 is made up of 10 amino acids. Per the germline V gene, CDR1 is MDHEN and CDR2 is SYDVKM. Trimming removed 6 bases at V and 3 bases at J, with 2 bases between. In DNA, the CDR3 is TGTGCCAGCAGCGAAGAGACCCAGTACTTC. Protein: CASSEETQYF.

The CDR3 nucleotides read TGTGCCAGCAGTTACTCTGGGACAATTGGAAACACCATATATTTT. This sequence encodes CASSYSGTIGNTIYF. The J gene is TRBJ1-3, the V gene TRBV6-5; possible D gene TRBD1, 6 bases. Trimming took 0 bases from V and 3 from J, leaving 9 bases between them. CDR1 MNHEY and CDR2 SVGAGI come from the germline V gene. The CDR3 has 15 amino acids.

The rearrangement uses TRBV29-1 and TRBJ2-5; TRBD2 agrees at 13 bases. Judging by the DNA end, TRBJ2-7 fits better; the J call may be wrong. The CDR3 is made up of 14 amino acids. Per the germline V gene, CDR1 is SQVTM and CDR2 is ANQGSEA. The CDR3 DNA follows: TGCAGCGTCACAGGACTAGCGGGAGTTTTCGAGCAGTACTTC. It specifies CSVTGLAGVFEQYF.

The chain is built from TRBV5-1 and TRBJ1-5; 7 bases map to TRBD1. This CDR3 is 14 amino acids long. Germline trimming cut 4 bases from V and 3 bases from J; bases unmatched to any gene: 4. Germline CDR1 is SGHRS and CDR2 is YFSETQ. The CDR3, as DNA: TGCGCCAGCAGCCCGGGACAGAACAATCAGCCCCAGCATTTT. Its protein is CASSPGQNNQPQHF.

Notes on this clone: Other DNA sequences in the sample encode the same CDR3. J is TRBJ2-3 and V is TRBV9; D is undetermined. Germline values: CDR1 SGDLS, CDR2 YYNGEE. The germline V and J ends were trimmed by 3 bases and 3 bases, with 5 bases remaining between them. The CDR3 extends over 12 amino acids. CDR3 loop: CASSAGTDTQYF. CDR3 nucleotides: TGTGCCAGCAGCGCCGGTACAGATACGCAGTATTTT.

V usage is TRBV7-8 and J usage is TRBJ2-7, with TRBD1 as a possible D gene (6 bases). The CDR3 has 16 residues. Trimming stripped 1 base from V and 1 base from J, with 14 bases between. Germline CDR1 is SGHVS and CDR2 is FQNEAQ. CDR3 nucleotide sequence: TGTGCCAGCAGCTTAGGGGCAGGGGTCGATTCCTACGAGCAGTACTTC. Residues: CASSLGAGVDSYEQYF.

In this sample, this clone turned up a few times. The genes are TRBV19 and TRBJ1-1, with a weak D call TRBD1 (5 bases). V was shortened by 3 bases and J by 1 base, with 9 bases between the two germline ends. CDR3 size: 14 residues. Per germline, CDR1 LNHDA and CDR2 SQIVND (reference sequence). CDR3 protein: CASSMGGENTEAFF. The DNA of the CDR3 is TGTGCCAGTAGTATGGGGGGGGAGAACACTGAAGCTTTCTTT.

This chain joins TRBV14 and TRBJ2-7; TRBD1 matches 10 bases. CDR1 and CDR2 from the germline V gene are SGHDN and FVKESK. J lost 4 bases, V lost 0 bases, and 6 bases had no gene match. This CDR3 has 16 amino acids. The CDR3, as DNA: TGTGCCAGCAGCCAAGATCCCCGACAGGGGGCGTACGAGCAGTACTTC. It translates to CASSQDPRQGAYEQYF.

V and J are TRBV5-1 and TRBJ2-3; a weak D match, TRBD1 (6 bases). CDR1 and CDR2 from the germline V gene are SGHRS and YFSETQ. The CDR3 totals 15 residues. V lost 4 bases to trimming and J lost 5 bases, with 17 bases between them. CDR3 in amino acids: CASSLQYRVLDTQYF. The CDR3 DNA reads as TGCGCCAGCAGCCTACAATACAGGGTCTTAGATACGCAGTATTTT.

CDR3 sequence: CASSEGSGGKNIQYF. DNA for the CDR3: TGTGCCAGCAGTGAAGGGTCGGGGGGAAAAAACATTCAGTACTTC. This sequence joins TRBV2 and TRBJ2-4; 7 nucleotides agree with TRBD2. Trimming removed 1 base from V and 4 bases from J; junction bases left unmatched: 4. In germline, CDR1 is SNHLY, CDR2 FYNNEI. The CDR3 contains 15 residues. The complete variable domain, with remaining parts taken from reference TRBV2 and TRBJ2-4, reads EPEVTQTPSHQVTQMGQEVILRCVPISNHLYFYWYRQILGQKVEFLVSFYNNEISEKSEIFDDQFSVERPDGSNFTLKIRSTKLEDSAMYFCASSEGSGGKNIQYFGAGTRLSVL.

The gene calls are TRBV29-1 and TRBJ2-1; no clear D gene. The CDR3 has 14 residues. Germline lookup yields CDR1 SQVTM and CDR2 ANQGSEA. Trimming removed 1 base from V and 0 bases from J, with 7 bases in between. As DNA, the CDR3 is TGCAGCGTTGAAGTCCCGAGCTCCTACAATGAGCAGTTCTTC. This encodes CSVEVPSSYNEQFF.